This TCR beta chain was captured by sequencing in a study of human thymus T cells. Concerning this clone itself: Its antigen is unidentified.

Clones were sequenced by immunoSEQ multiplex PCR, and TCRdb holds only the in-frame ones, with some missing. Altogether under 70,000 clones are present, 94% being singletons, with the ten largest covering about 6.5%. Germline lookup yields CDR1 SNHLY and CDR2 FYNNEI. The V gene end was trimmed by 4 bases and the J gene end by 1 base; junction bases not matched to a gene: 8. CDR3 length equals 16 residues. Donors were healthy Finnish infants having corrective surgery for congenital heart defects. No fixed cell number was used; all available blood leukocytes supplied DNA. Study conclusions and caveats: Thymic and blood repertoires showed apparently biased V and J gene usage.

Source material: blood. This receptor was obtained from a boy in the first two years of life with a congenital heart defect but otherwise immunologically healthy. The chain links TRBV2 to TRBJ1-1; TRBD1 matches at 8 bases. The CDR3 DNA sequence: TGTGCCAGCAGTGCCCAGGGGGCGGGACGGAACACTGAAGCTTTCTTT. Its translation: CASSAQGAGRNTEAFF.